The 14 T cell receptor beta chains presented below share a single source sample, sequenced in a study of identical twins. One entry per CDR3 protein results from TCRdb running MiXCR on the 5' RACE reads. The sample includes 600,000 to 850,000 distinct CDR3 sequences, about 20% seen only once; the top ten take about an eighth. The same data also contributed to another study, on T cells expressing NK-cell markers.

Material: PBMCs. These TCRs come from a young woman in good health.

This clonotype was recorded a few times. The chain joins TRBV20-1 to TRBJ1-2; tentative D call: TRBD1 (5 bases). V gave up 3 bases and J gave up 2 bases, with 13 bases separating them. The V gene's germline CDR1 is DFQATT and CDR2 SNEGSKA (reference sequence). The CDR3 totals 14 residues. Here the CDR3 reads CSARRSGGNYGYTF. The CDR3 DNA sequence: TGCAGTGCTAGGCGCTCGGGGGGAAACTATGGCTACACCTTC.

Notes on this clonotype: The junction shows a germline mismatch at one end, possibly a read error. The rearrangement joins TRBV11-3 to TRBJ2-7; D possibly matches TRBD1 or TRBD2 (5 bases each). Germline CDR1 SGHNT, CDR2 YENEEA. The CDR3 covers 12 residues. The CDR3 bases are TGTGCCGGACTGACAGAGTCCTACGAGCGGTACTTC. Translated: CAGLTESYERYF.

Only a few counts were recorded for this clonotype. V is TRBV7-2 and J is TRBJ1-2; D not resolved. V was pared by 5 bases and J by 4 bases, with 17 bases between. This CDR3 comprises 15 residues. The germline V gene encodes CDR1 SGHTA and CDR2 FQGNSA. CDR3 in amino acids: CASSPGHVLLYGYTF. Written as DNA, the CDR3 is TGTGCCAGCAGCCCCGGGCACGTTCTCCTCTATGGCTACACCTTC.

This clonotype was counted a few times. The J gene is TRBJ1-6, the V gene TRBV12-3 or TRBV12-4; 9 bases are shared with TRBD1. CDR3 size: 14 residues. With 8 bases clipped from V and 7 bases from J, the junction kept 6 bases outside the gene matches. This CDR3 reads CASRRDRVNSPLHF. The CDR3 coding sequence is TGTGCCAGCCGCCGGGACAGGGTGAATTCACCCCTCCACTTT.

DNA for the CDR3: TGCAGTGCTAGAGATAGCCGCACAGATACGCAGTATTTT. It translates to CSARDSRTDTQYF. The chain links TRBV20-1 to TRBJ2-3; D is unresolved. Trimming removed 0 bases at V and 1 base at J, with 5 bases between. The CDR3 totals 13 residues. Germline assignment: CDR1 DFQATT and CDR2 SNEGSKA (reference sequence).

This clonotype has just a few counts. For the CDR3, the DNA is TGTGCCAGCAGCCCGGGACTAGCCAGCGTGGATACGCAGTATTTT. Amino acid sequence: CASSPGLASVDTQYF. The V call is TRBV6-1, the J call TRBJ2-3; 9 bases agree with TRBD2. The CDR3 runs to 15 residues. The V gene's germline CDR1 is MNHNS and CDR2 SASEGT. J gave up 6 bases and V 6 bases, and 10 bases lay outside the gene matches.

This clonotype was observed a few times. Relative to the germline gene, one junction end is altered; a read error may explain this. This chain uses TRBV7-7 with TRBJ2-1; TRBD1 matches 7 bases. The CDR3 sequence is 14 residues long. Germline loops: CDR1 SSHAT, CDR2 FNYEAQ (reference sequence). CDR3 loop: CASSPGTADNEQFF. CDR3 DNA: TGTGCTAGCAGCCCGGGGACAGCCGACAATGAGCAGTTCTTC.

This sequence joins TRBV29-1 and TRBJ2-7, with TRBD2 identical over 11 bases. After removal of 4 bases from V and 3 bases from J, the junction contained 5 bases not matched to a gene. The CDR3 consists of 14 residues. Germline CDR1 reads SQVTM; CDR2 reads ANQGSEA. As DNA, the CDR3 is TGCAGCGTTGTTGCTAGCGGGGGGCTCTACGAGCAGTACTTC. Translating gives CSVVASGGLYEQYF.

This clonotype was counted at least ten times. The rearrangement joins TRBV20-1 to TRBJ2-1; tentatively, D is TRBD2 (5 bases). Deletions cut 3 bases from V and 10 bases from J, with 7 bases between. CDR1 is DFQATT, CDR2 SNEGSKA, per germline (reference sequence). The length of the CDR3 is 10 residues. The CDR3 loop is CSARREEQFF. In DNA form, the CDR3 reads TGCAGTGCTAGGAGGGAGGAGCAGTTCTTC.

The J gene is TRBJ2-7, the V gene TRBV5-1; TRBD2 matches 12 bases. Trimming cost V 3 bases and J 2 bases; bases outside gene matches: 12. The germline gives CDR1 SGHRS, CDR2 YFSETQ. CDR3 length equals 18 residues. The CDR3 coding sequence is TGCGCCAGCAGCTCGGGACTAGCGGGCCCCTATGCCGCCTACGAGCAGTACTTC. The encoded protein is CASSSGLAGPYAAYEQYF.

The CDR3: CASSLTGSAVEKLFF. For the CDR3, the DNA is TGTGCCAGCAGTTTGACAGGGTCGGCGGTGGAAAAACTGTTTTTT. The chain combines TRBV12-3 or TRBV12-4 with TRBJ1-4; 7 positions match TRBD1. The CDR3 loop spans 15 amino acids. V was pared by 3 bases and J by 8 bases, with 9 bases of the junction left unmatched.

The V gene is TRBV6-1, the J gene TRBJ2-6, with 9 bases identical to TRBD1. The trim removed 5 bases at V and 4 bases at J, leaving 12 bases unmatched. Germline CDR1 MNHNS, CDR2 SASEGT. The CDR3 has 18 amino acids. CDR3 in DNA: TGTGCCAGCAGTAAAACACAGGGGGCGACGTCCGGGGCCAACGTCCTGACTTTC. Encoded protein: CASSKTQGATSGANVLTF.

The chain has TRBV12-5 and TRBJ2-1; 7 nucleotides align to TRBD2. The V gene's germline CDR1 is LGHNT and CDR2 FRNRAP. CDR3 length equals 17 residues. The V gene end was trimmed by 0 bases and the J gene end by 7 bases; junction bases not matched to a gene: 12. CDR3: CASGLVVLAPDLNEQFF. The CDR3 DNA reads as TGTGCTAGTGGTTTGGTGGTACTAGCGCCCGATTTGAATGAGCAGTTCTTC.

This clonotype has at least ten counts. The rearrangement links TRBV12-3 or TRBV12-4 to TRBJ1-1; D is undetermined. V was clipped by 3 bases and J by 0 bases, with 8 bases between them. The CDR3 runs 14 residues. CDR3 coding DNA: TGTGCCAGCAGTTTTGCGGTTATGAACACTGAAGCTTTCTTT. This gives the protein CASSFAVMNTEAFF.